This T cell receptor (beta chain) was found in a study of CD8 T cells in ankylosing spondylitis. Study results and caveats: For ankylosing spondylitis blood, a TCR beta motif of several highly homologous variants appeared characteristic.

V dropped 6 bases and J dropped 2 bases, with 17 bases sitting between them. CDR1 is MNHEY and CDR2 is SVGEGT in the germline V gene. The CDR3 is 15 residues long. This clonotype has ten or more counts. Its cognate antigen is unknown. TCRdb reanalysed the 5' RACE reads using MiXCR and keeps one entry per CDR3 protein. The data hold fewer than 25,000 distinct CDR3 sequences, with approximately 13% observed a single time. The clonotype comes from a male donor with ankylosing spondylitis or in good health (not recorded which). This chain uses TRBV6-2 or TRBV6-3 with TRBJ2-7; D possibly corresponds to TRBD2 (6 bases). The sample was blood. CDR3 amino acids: CASSAAGLGTYEQYV. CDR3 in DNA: TGTGCCAGCAGCGCCGCGGGACTCGGCACCTACGAGCAGTACGTC.